This passage covers 23 T cell receptor beta chains from one sample sequenced in a study of beta chain features in type 1 diabetes. Findings of the study overall: Patients with Type 1 diabetes showed moderately but significantly shorter TCRB CDR3s in all four CD4+ subsets.

Reverse transcribing all isolated RNA meant expressed TCRB transcripts were sequenced. Profiling relied on immunoSEQ multiplex PCR, and the TCRdb table lists in-frame clones only, not all of them. Of 300,000 to 450,000 clones in the sample, around 12% were seen once. The antigens these receptors bind are not known. The material sequenced was naive CD4+ T cells from blood. All receptors derive from a woman aged 18-29 years with type 1 diabetes.

This clone has only a few counts. The chain employs TRBV10-2 and TRBJ1-2; 7 nucleotides align to TRBD1. Germline CDR1 and CDR2: WSHSY and SAAADI. J gave up 5 bases and V 6 bases, and 3 bases lay outside the gene matches. The CDR3 is 12 residues long. DNA of the CDR3: TGCGCCAGCAGGGAGGGACAGTATGGCTACACCTTC. This gives the protein CASREGQYGYTF.

V is TRBV7-3 and J is TRBJ2-3, with 9 bases fitting TRBD1. The germline CDR1 and CDR2 sequences are SGHTA and FQGTGA. The V gene end was trimmed by 3 bases and the J gene end by 7 bases; junction bases not matched to a gene: 8. The CDR3 runs to 15 residues. The DNA of the CDR3 is TGTGCCAGCAGCTTTGGGGACAGGGAAAGAAATACGCAGTATTTT. Protein: CASSFGDRERNTQYF.

The chain employs TRBV5-6 and TRBJ1-2; D is undetermined. The CDR3 loop spans 12 amino acids. V dropped 0 bases and J dropped 5 bases, with 5 bases sitting between them. Germline values: CDR1 SGHDT, CDR2 YYEEEE. For the CDR3, the DNA is TGTGCCAGCAGCTTGGCTCAGTATGGCTACACCTTC. Translating it yields CASSLAQYGYTF.

This clone was counted a few times. The gene calls are TRBV18 and TRBJ2-1; D gene uncertain. The CDR3 is 14 amino acids. Trimming shortened V by 2 bases and J by 5 bases, and 10 bases separated the two germline ends. Germline assignment: CDR1 KGHSH and CDR2 LQKENI. Here the CDR3 DNA reads TGTGCCAGCTCACCAGGAGCTACCCACAATGAGCAGTTCTTC. This translates into CASSPGATHNEQFF.

This clone was counted between two and nine times. This chain uses TRBV2 with TRBJ2-5; D gene unclear. Deletions cut 7 bases from V and 5 bases from J, with 14 bases between. This CDR3 has 13 amino acids. CDR1 SNHLY and CDR2 FYNNEI come from the germline V gene. The CDR3 bases are TGTGCCAGCAATACCAGGCGTGGGGAGACCCAGTACTTC. Encoded protein: CASNTRRGETQYF.

This clone has a handful of counts. V is TRBV25-1 and J is TRBJ1-5; 9 bases are a match to TRBD1. The germline V gene has CDR1 MGHDK and CDR2 SYGVNS. The CDR3 is made up of 17 amino acids. V was clipped by 4 bases and J by 5 bases; unmatched bases: 12. CDR3 protein: CASSGQPGTGLDQPQHF. CDR3 nucleotide sequence: TGTGCCAGCAGTGGCCAACCCGGGACAGGGTTGGATCAGCCCCAGCATTTT.

This clone was counted only a few times. This chain uses TRBV7-2 with TRBJ2-5; 9 positions match TRBD1. The germline gives CDR1 SGHTA, CDR2 FQGNSA. This CDR3 has 14 residues. V gave up 6 bases and J gave up 5 bases; unmatched junction bases: 7. The DNA of the CDR3 is TGTGCCAGCAGGGGGACAGGGCCCCTGGAGACCCAGTACTTC. The encoded protein is CASRGTGPLETQYF.

The genes are TRBV11-3 and TRBJ2-5; D is ambiguous. Germline CDR1 and CDR2: SGHNT and YENEEA. The V end was cut by 4 bases, the J end by 7 bases, with 10 bases between. The CDR3 runs to 12 residues. DNA for the CDR3: TGTGCCAGCAGCTCATCGGCAGGGACCCAGTACTTC. Protein sequence: CASSSSAGTQYF. The variable domain in full, completed from reference TRBV11-3 and TRBJ2-5, reads EAGVVQSPRYKIIEKKQPVAFWCNPISGHNTLYWYLQNLGQGPELLIRYENEEAVDDSQLPKDRFSAERLKGVDSTLKIQPAELGDSAVYLCASSSSAGTQYFGPGTRLLVL.

The chain couples TRBV28 to TRBJ1-2; TRBD1 matches at 9 bases. CDR3 length equals 15 residues. J lost 3 bases, V lost 5 bases, and 7 bases had no gene match. Germline lookup yields CDR1 MDHEN and CDR2 SYDVKM. CDR3 sequence reads: CASSITGGADYGYTF. The CDR3 DNA reads TGTGCCAGCAGTATAACAGGGGGCGCGGACTATGGCTACACCTTC.

This chain joins TRBV7-2 and TRBJ2-3; TRBD1 aligns across 8 bases. Germline trimming cut 5 bases from V and 4 bases from J; bases unmatched to any gene: 11. Germline V CDR1 and CDR2: SGHTA, FQGNSA. The CDR3 is 16 amino acids. CDR3 protein: CASSLLGQGQADTQYF. CDR3 DNA sequence: TGTGCCAGCAGCCTTCTCGGACAGGGTCAAGCAGATACGCAGTATTTT.

This clone was detected once. This chain uses TRBV9 with TRBJ1-4; TRBD1 agrees at 9 bases. The CDR3 totals 16 residues. The V and J ends lost 0 bases and 5 bases, in that order; junction bases with no gene match: 5. Germline V CDR1 and CDR2: SGDLS, YYNGEE. CDR3 nucleotide sequence: TGTGCCAGCAGCGTAGCTCCGGGACAGGGAAATGAAAAACTGTTTTTT. This encodes CASSVAPGQGNEKLFF.

The V gene is TRBV19, the J gene TRBJ2-1; 9 bases agree with TRBD2. The germline V gene has CDR1 LNHDA and CDR2 SQIVND (reference sequence). V dropped 4 bases and J dropped 0; count of bases not matched to a gene: 4. This CDR3 has 16 amino acids. CDR3 nucleotides: TGTGCCAGTAGTAGGACTAGCGACAGCTCCTACAATGAGCAGTTCTTC. Its protein product is CASSRTSDSSYNEQFF.

Only a few counts were recorded for this clone. The CDR3 nucleotides read TGTGCCAGTAGTAGGGGGGAGCGGACCGTTTCCTACGAGCAGTACTTC. This encodes CASSRGERTVSYEQYF. The chain carries TRBV19 and TRBJ2-7, with D possibly TRBD2 on 6 matching bases. Per germline, CDR1 LNHDA and CDR2 SQIVND (reference sequence). Trimming pared 4 bases from V and 1 base from J, leaving 17 bases between. This CDR3 is built from 16 residues.

This clone has only a few counts. The chain has TRBV4-1 and TRBJ2-5, with unresolved D. The CDR3 is 14 residues long. V was clipped by 4 bases and J by 2 bases, with 11 bases between them. Germline CDR1 and CDR2: MGHRA and YSYEKL. The CDR3 DNA follows: TGCGCCAGCAGCCTTTGGGCAGTTCAAGAGACCCAGTACTTC. It is translated as CASSLWAVQETQYF.

The sample holds a few counts of this clone. This chain joins TRBV11-2 and TRBJ2-7; D possibly corresponds to TRBD1 (5 bases). The CDR3 has 12 amino acids. Trimming removed 5 bases at V and 6 bases at J, with 11 bases between. Germline-derived CDR1 and CDR2 are SGHAT and FQNNGV. The CDR3 loop is CASSPKRGEQYF. CDR3 DNA: TGTGCCAGCAGCCCTAAAAGGGGCGAGCAGTACTTC. The full variable domain, completed using reference TRBV11-2 and TRBJ2-7, is EAGVAQSPRYKIIEKRQSVAFWCNPISGHATLYWYQQILGQGPKLLIQFQNNGVVDDSQLPKDRFSAERLKGVDSTLKIQPAKLEDSAVYLCASSPKRGEQYFGPGTRLTVT.

CDR3 protein: CASSRDRGREQYF. For the CDR3, the DNA is TGTGCCAGCAGTCGGGACAGGGGACGCGAGCAGTACTTC. This chain uses TRBV7-2 with TRBJ2-7, with 10 positions matching TRBD1. The V gene's germline CDR1 is SGHTA and CDR2 FQGNSA. Trimming cost V 6 bases and J 6 bases; bases outside gene matches: 5. The CDR3 runs to 13 residues.

This clone was observed a handful of times. The rearrangement links TRBV5-1 to TRBJ2-5; D gene unclear. This CDR3 is 13 amino acids long. V lost 3 bases and J 9 bases, leaving 15 bases between the germline ends. In germline, CDR1 is SGHRS, CDR2 YFSETQ. CDR3 DNA: TGCGCCAGCAGCTCTGAACAGCTACCGGCCCAGTACTTC. Translating gives CASSSEQLPAQYF.

For this clone: The sample holds other DNA sequences that translate to the same CDR3. The chain combines TRBV15 with TRBJ1-5; no clear D gene. Germline V CDR1 and CDR2: LNHNV, YYDKDF (reference sequence). V lost 1 base and J 1 base, leaving 5 bases between the germline ends. The CDR3 spans 14 residues. The chain's CDR3 is CATSRASSNQPQHF. DNA of the CDR3: TGTGCCACCAGCAGAGCTTCCAGCAATCAGCCCCAGCATTTT.

The rearrangement links TRBV18 to TRBJ1-1; tentative D call: TRBD1 (6 bases). Germline CDR1 is KGHSH and CDR2 is LQKENI. The CDR3 consists of 15 residues. Trimming took off 4 bases at V and 1 base at J, with 13 bases between the two ends. CDR3 protein: CASSLATTGNTEAFF. DNA of the CDR3: TGTGCCAGCTCACTGGCTACGACAGGGAACACTGAAGCTTTCTTT. The variable domain in full, completed from reference TRBV18 and TRBJ1-1, reads NAGVMQNPRHLVRRRGQEARLRCSPMKGHSHVYWYRQLPEEGLKFMVYLQKENIIDESGMPKERFSAEFPKEGPSILRIQQVVRGDSAAYFCASSLATTGNTEAFFGQGTRLTVV.

The rearrangement uses TRBV11-3 and TRBJ2-4; TRBD2 matches at 7 bases. There are 11 residues in the CDR3. Per the germline V gene, CDR1 is SGHNT and CDR2 is YENEEA. V was pared by 5 bases and J by 13 bases, with 5 bases of the junction left unmatched. The CDR3 DNA reads TGTGCCAGCAGCCGGACTAGGGCCCAGTACTTC. Translated, it gives CASSRTRAQYF.

The chain uses TRBV5-1 and TRBJ2-5; TRBD2 agrees at 7 bases. This CDR3 is 15 amino acids long. Germline CDR1 SGHRS, CDR2 YFSETQ. V gave up 0 bases and J gave up 5 bases; unmatched junction bases: 7. CDR3 coding DNA: TGCGCCAGCAGCTTGGGGGGCGGGAGACGGGAGACCCAGTACTTC. It codes for CASSLGGGRRETQYF.

V gene TRBV7-6 combines with J gene TRBJ2-7; D might be TRBD1 (7 bases). The CDR3 has 15 amino acids. V was shortened by 1 base and J by 1 base, with 11 bases between the two germline ends. Per germline, CDR1 SGHVS and CDR2 FNYEAQ. CDR3 nucleotide sequence: TGTGCCAGCAGCTTAGTGTCAGGGGGGTCCTACGAGCAGTACTTC. It yields the protein CASSLVSGGSYEQYF.

This clone has more than one count but fewer than ten. CDR3 coding DNA: TGCGCCAGCACGACCCAGGGGACAGGGCAAGAGACCCAGTACTTC. Protein product: CASTTQGTGQETQYF. The V and J genes are TRBV5-1 and TRBJ2-5; 9 positions agree with TRBD1. V gave up 6 bases and J gave up 2 bases; unmatched junction bases: 8. CDR3 length equals 15 residues. Germline-derived CDR1 and CDR2 are SGHRS and YFSETQ.